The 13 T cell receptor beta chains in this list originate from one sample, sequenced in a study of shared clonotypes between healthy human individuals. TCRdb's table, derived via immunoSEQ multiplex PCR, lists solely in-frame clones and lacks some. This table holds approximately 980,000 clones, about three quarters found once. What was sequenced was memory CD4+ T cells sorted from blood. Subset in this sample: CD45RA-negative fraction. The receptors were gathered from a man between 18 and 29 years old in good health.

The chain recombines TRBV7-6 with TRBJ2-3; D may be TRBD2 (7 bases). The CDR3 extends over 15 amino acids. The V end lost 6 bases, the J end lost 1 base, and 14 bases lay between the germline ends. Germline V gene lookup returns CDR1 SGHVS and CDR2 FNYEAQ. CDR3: CASSLGGAGTDTQYF. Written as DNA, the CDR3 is TGTGCCAGCAGTTTGGGGGGGGCAGGCACAGATACGCAGTATTTT.

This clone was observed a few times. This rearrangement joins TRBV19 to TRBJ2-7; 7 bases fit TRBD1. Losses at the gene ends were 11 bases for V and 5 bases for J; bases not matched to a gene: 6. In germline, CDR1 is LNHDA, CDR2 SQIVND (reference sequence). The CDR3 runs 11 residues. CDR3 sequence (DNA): TGTGCCGAAAGACAGGGCCACGAGCAGTACTTC. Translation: CAERQGHEQYF. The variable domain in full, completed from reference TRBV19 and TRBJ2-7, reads DGGITQSPKYLFRKEGQNVTLSCEQNLNHDAMYWYRQDPGQGLRLIYYSQIVNDFQKGDIAEGYSVSREKKESFPLTVTSAQKNPTAFYLCAERQGHEQYFGPGTRLTVT.

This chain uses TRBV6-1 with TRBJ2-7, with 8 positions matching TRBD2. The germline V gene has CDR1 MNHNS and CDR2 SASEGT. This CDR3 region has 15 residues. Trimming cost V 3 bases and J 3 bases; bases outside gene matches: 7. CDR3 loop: CASSESSGDYYEQYF. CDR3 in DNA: TGTGCCAGCAGTGAGAGTAGCGGGGATTACTACGAGCAGTACTTC.

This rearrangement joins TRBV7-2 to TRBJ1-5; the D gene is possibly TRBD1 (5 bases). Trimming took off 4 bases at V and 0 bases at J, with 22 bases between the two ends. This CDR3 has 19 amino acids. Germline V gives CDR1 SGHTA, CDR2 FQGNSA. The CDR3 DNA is TGTGCCAGCAGCTCCTCGGCCCTACAGGCTCCCTATAGCAATCAGCCCCAGCATTTT. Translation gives CASSSSALQAPYSNQPQHF. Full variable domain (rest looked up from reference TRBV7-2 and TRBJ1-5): GAGVSQSPSNKVTEKGKDVELRCDPISGHTALYWYRQSLGQGLEFLIYFQGNSAPDKSGLPSDRFSAERTGGSVSTLTIQRTQQEDSAVYLCASSSSALQAPYSNQPQHFGDGTRLSIL.

In DNA form, the CDR3 reads TGCGCCAGCAGCTTGGGGACCGGGCCGACGTACGAGCAGTACTTC. It yields the protein CASSLGTGPTYEQYF. The V and J genes are TRBV5-1 and TRBJ2-7; no clear D gene. This CDR3 spans 15 amino acids. The germline V and J ends were trimmed by 0 bases and 4 bases, with 14 bases remaining between them. The V gene's germline CDR1 is SGHRS and CDR2 YFSETQ.

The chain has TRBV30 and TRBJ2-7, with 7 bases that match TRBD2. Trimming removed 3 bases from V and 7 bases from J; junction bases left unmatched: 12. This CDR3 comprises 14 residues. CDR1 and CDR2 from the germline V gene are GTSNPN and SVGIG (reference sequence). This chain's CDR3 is CAWSVHSSGGEQYF. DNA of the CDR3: TGTGCCTGGAGCGTTCATTCTAGCGGAGGAGAGCAGTACTTC.

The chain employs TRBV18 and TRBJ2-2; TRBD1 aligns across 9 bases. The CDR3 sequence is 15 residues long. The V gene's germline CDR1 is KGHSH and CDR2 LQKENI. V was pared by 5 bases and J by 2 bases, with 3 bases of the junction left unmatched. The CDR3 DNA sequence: TGTGCCAGCTCATCGGGACAGGGTAACACCGGGGAGCTGTTTTTT. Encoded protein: CASSSGQGNTGELFF.

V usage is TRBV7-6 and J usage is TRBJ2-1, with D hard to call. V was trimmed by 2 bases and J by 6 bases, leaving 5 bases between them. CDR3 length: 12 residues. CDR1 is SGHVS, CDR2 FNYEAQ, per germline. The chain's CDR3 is CASSLRSNEQFF. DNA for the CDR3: TGTGCCAGCAGCTTACGCTCCAATGAGCAGTTCTTC.

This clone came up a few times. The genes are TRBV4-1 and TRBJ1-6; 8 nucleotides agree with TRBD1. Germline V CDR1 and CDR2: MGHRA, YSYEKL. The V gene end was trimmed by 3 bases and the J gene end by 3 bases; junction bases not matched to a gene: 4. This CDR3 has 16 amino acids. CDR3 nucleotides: TGCGCCAGCAGCCAGGGGGGACAGGTCTATAATTCACCCCTCCACTTT. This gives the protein CASSQGGQVYNSPLHF.

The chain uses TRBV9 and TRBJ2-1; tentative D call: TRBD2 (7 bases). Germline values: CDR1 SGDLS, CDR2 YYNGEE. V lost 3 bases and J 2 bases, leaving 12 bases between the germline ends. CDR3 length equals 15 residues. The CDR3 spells CASSESGDTYNEQFF. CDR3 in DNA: TGTGCCAGCAGCGAAAGCGGGGACACCTACAATGAGCAGTTCTTC.

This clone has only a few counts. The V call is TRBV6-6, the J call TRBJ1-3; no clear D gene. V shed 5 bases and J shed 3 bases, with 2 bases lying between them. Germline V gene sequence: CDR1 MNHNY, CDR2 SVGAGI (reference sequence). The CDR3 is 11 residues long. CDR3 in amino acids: CASSVGNTIYF. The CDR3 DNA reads TGTGCCAGCAGTGTTGGAAACACCATATATTTT.

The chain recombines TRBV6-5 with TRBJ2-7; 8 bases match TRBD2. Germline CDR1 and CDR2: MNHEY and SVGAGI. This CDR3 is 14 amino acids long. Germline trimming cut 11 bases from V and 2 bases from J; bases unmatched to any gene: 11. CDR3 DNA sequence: TGTGCCTCTAAGGCGGGGGGCCCTACCTACGAGCAGTACTTC. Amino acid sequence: CASKAGGPTYEQYF.

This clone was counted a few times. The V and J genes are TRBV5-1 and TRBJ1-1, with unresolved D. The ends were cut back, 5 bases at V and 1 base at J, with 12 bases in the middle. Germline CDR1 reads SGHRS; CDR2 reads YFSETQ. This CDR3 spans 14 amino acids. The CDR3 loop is CASRGPSSNTEAFF. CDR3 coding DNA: TGCGCCAGCAGAGGGCCGAGCTCGAACACTGAAGCTTTCTTT.